The T cell receptor (beta chain) described here comes from a study of blood T cell repertoires in COVID-19. Clones were read by immunoSEQ multiplex PCR, and TCRdb kept only the in-frame ones, dropping some. The sample consists of about 230,000 clones, around 90% of them appearing once. Germline CDR1 MDHEN, CDR2 SYDVKM. CDR3 length equals 16 residues. Losses at the gene ends were 4 bases for V and 8 bases for J; bases not matched to a gene: 10. Sequencing was done on a sample of PBMCs or T cells enriched from blood (not recorded which). The source is a young man who had recovered from COVID-19. The chain links TRBV28 to TRBJ2-5, with TRBD2 identical over 13 bases. The CDR3 region is CASSSRTSGGLGTQYF. CDR3 bases: TGTGCCAGCAGTTCCCGGACTAGCGGGGGCCTAGGAACCCAGTACTTC.